The subject of this entry is one T cell receptor beta chain. Trimming stripped 4 bases from V and 0 bases from J, with 15 bases between. Germline CDR1 reads MGHRA; CDR2 reads YSYEKL. The CDR3 sequence is 17 residues long. TCRdb keeps only in-frame clones here, not all; method: immunoSEQ multiplex PCR. The sample lists 60,000 to 80,000 clones, around 87% seen once, with over 4% in the top ten. The record originates from a study of technical replicates of blood from a few donors. The TCR originated in a human donor in good health. Some clones in this sample may be carry-over from other donors' samples. The V call is TRBV4-1, the J call TRBJ2-2; D unresolved. Sequencing was performed on PBMCs. The CDR3 sequence: CASSRAEGSANTGELFF. DNA for the CDR3: TGCGCCAGCAGCCGAGCTGAAGGCAGCGCGAACACCGGGGAGCTGTTTTTT.